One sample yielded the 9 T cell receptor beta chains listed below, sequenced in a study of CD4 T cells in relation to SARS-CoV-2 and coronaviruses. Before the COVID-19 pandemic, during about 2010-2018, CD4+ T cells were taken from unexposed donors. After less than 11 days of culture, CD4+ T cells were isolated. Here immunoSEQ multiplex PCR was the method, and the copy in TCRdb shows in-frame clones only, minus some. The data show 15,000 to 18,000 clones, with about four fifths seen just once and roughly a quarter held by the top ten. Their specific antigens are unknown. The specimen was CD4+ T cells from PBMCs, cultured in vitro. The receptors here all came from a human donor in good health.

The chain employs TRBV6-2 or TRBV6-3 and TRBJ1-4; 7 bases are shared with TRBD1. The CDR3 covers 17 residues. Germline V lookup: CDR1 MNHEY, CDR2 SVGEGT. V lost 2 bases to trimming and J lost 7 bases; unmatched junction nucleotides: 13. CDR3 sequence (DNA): TGTGCCAGCAGTTACGGACGGTCGGGACAGAGGAGTGAAAAACTGTTTTTT. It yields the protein CASSYGRSGQRSEKLFF.

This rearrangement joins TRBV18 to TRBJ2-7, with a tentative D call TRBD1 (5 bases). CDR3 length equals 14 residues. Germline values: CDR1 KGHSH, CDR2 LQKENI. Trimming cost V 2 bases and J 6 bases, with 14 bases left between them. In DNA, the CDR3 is TGTGCCAGCTCACCAGGGGCAGGGCGTGCCGAGCAGTACTTC. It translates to CASSPGAGRAEQYF. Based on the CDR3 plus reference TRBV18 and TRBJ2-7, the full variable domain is NAGVMQNPRHLVRRRGQEARLRCSPMKGHSHVYWYRQLPEEGLKFMVYLQKENIIDESGMPKERFSAEFPKEGPSILRIQQVVRGDSAAYFCASSPGAGRAEQYFGPGTRLTVT.

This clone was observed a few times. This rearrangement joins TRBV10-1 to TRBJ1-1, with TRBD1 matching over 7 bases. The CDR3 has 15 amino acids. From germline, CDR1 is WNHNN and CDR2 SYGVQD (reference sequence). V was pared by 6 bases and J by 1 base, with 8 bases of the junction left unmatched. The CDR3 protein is CASSPSGQPNTEAFF. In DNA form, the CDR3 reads TGCGCCAGCAGCCCGTCGGGACAGCCGAACACTGAAGCTTTCTTT.

As DNA, the CDR3 is TGTGCCAGTAGTATTAACAGAGGGCCTGAAAACGAGCAGTACTTC. Protein product: CASSINRGPENEQYF. The V call is TRBV19, the J call TRBJ2-7; TRBD2 might be the D (5 bases). Germline loops: CDR1 LNHDA, CDR2 SQIVND (reference sequence). The CDR3 has 15 residues. Between the trimmed V and J ends, which lost 3 bases and 5 bases, there was a span of 17 bases.

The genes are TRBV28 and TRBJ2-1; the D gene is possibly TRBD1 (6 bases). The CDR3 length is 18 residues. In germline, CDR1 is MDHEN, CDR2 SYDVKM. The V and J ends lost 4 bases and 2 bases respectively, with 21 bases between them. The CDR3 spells CASSSQGQPPRPYNEQFF. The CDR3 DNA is TGTGCCAGCAGTTCTCAAGGACAGCCTCCGAGGCCCTACAATGAGCAGTTCTTC.

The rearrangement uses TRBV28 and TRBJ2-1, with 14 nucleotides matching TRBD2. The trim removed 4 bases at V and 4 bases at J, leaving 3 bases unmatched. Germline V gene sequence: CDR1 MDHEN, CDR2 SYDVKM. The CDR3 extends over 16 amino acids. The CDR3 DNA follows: TGTGCCAGCAGTTGGACTAGCGGGAGGCTTTACAATGAGCAGTTCTTC. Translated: CASSWTSGRLYNEQFF. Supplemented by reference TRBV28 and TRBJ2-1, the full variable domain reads DVKVTQSSRYLVKRTGEKVFLECVQDMDHENMFWYRQDPGLGLRLIYFSYDVKMKEKGDIPEGYSVSREKKERFSLILESASTNQTSMYLCASSWTSGRLYNEQFFGPGTRLTVL.

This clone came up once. CDR3 amino acids: CASSGFGNEQYF. CDR3 bases: TGCGCCAGCAGTGGGTTCGGGAACGAGCAGTACTTC. The chain is built from TRBV10-2 and TRBJ2-7, with D perhaps matching TRBD2 (5 bases). Trimming shortened V by 4 bases and J by 5 bases, and 9 bases separated the two germline ends. This CDR3 contains 12 residues. Germline CDR1 reads WSHSY; CDR2 reads SAAADI.

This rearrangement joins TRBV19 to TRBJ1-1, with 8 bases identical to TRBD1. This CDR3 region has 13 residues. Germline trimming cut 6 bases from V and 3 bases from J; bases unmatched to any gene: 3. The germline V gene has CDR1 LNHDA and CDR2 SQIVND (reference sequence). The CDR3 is CASRTTGDTEAFF. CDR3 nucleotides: TGTGCCAGTAGGACGACAGGGGACACTGAAGCTTTCTTT.

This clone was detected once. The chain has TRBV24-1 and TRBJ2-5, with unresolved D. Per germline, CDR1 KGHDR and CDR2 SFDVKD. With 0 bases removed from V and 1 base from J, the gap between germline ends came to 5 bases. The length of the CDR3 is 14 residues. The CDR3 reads CATSDLGIQETQYF. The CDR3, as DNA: TGTGCCACCAGTGATTTGGGAATCCAAGAGACCCAGTACTTC.